The 3 T cell receptor beta chains listed next were all sequenced from one sample in a study of blood T cell repertoires in COVID-19. Produced via immunoSEQ multiplex PCR; TCRdb's table is partial and in-frame only. The table shows about 260,000 clones, with over 70% occurring only once. Sequencing was performed on peripheral blood. These receptors were obtained from a woman aged 40 to 49 who had recovered from COVID-19.

This chain uses TRBV2 with TRBJ2-1; 12 bases align to TRBD2. J lost 0 bases, V lost 10 bases, and 7 bases had no gene match. The CDR3 contains 16 residues. Germline CDR1 SNHLY, CDR2 FYNNEI. The CDR3 spells CATRLAGDPSYNEQFF. The CDR3 DNA reads TGTGCCACCCGACTAGCGGGGGACCCCTCCTACAATGAGCAGTTCTTC.

The chain is built from TRBV3-1 (or the pseudogene TRBV3-2) and TRBJ2-7; possible D gene TRBD1, 5 bases. V lost 3 bases to trimming and J lost 7 bases, with 7 bases between them. The CDR3 has 11 residues. Germline V gene lookup returns CDR1 LGHDT and CDR2 YNNKEL (reference sequence). The CDR3 DNA reads TGTGCCAGCAGCCACACAGGTGAGCAGTACTTC. Translation gives CASSHTGEQYF.

The genes are TRBV5-1 and TRBJ2-1; 8 bases align to TRBD2. V shed 0 bases, J shed 8 bases, and the junction held 13 bases outside the gene matches. This CDR3 comprises 17 residues. Germline-derived CDR1 and CDR2 are SGHRS and YFSETQ. The DNA of the CDR3 is TGCGCCAGCAGCTTGGCTACGGCGGGGGGCGGTCTCCATGAGCAGTTCTTC. The encoded protein is CASSLATAGGGLHEQFF.